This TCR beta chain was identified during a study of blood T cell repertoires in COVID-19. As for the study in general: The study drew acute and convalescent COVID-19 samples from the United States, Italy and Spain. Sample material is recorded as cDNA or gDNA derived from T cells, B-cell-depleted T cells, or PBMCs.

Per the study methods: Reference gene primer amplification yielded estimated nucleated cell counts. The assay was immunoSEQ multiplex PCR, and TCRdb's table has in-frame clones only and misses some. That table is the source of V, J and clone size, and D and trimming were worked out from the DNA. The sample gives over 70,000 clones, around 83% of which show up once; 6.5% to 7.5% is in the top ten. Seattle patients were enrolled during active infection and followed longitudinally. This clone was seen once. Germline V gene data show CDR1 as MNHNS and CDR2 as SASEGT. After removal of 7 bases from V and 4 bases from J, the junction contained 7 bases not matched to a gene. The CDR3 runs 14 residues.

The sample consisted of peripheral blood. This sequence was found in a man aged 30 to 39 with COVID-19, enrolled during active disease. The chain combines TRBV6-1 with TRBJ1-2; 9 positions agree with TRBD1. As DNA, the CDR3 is TGTGCCAGCAATAATAGACAGGGGGGCTATGGCTACACCTTC. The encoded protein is CASNNRQGGYGYTF.